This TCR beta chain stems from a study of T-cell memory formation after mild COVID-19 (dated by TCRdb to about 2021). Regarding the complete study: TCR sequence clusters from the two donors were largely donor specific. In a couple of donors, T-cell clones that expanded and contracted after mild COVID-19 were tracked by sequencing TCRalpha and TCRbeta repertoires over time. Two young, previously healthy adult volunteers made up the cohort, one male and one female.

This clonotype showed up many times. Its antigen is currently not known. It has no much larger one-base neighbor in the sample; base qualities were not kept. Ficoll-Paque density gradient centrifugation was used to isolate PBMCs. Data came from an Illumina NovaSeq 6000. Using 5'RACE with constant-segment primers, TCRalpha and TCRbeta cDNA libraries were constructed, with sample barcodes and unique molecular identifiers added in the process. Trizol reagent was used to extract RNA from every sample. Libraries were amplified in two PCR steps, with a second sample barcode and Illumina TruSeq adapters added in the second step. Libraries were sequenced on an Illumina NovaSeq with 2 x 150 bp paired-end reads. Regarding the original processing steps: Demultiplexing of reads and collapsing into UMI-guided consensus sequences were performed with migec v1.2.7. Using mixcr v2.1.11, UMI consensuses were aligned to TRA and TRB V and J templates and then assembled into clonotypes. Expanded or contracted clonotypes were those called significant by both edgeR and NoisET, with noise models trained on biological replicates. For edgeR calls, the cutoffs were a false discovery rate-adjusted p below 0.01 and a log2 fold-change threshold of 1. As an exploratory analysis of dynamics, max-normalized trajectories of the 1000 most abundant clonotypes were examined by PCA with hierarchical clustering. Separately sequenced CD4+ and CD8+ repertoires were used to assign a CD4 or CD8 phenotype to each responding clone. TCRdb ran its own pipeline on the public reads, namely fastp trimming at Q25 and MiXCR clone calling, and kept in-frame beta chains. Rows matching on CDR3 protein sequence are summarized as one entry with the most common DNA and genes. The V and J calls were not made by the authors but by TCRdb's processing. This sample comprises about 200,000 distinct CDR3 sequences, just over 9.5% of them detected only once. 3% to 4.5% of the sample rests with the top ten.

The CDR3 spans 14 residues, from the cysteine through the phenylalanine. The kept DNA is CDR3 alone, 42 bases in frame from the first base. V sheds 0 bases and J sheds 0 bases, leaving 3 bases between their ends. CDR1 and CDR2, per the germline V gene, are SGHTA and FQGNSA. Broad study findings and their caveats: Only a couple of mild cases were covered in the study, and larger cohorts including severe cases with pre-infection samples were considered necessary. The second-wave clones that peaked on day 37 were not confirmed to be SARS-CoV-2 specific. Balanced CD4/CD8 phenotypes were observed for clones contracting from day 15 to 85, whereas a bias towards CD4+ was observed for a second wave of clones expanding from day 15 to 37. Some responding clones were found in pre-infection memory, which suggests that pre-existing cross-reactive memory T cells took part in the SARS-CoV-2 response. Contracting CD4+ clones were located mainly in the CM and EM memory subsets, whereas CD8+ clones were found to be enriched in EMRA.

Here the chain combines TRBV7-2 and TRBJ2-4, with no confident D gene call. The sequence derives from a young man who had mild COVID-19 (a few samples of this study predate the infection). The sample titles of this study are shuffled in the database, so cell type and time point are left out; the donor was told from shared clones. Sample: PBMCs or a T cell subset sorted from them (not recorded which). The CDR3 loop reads CASSLALAKNIQYF. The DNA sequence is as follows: TGTGCCAGCAGCTTAGCGCTAGCCAAAAACATTCAGTACTTC.